The present T cell receptor beta chain was sequenced within a study of response to subunit inactivated influenza vaccine. Study outcomes and limitations: Authors suggested each seasonal influenza vaccination recruits few new T cells.

In TCRdb, the RT-PCR reads were re-called with MiXCR into one record per CDR3 protein. The table shows more than 700,000 distinct CDR3 sequences, with 21% occurring only once. V gave up 6 bases and J gave up 1 base, with 9 bases separating them. CDR1 and CDR2 (germline): SEHNR, FQNEAQ (reference sequence). The CDR3 runs 13 residues. In its sample, this clonotype was seen a few times. Antigen unknown. The chain recombines TRBV7-9 with TRBJ1-1; D is ambiguous. This specimen consisted of PBMCs from blood, obtained roughly 5 days after vaccination. This receptor was taken from a man aged 50-60 years who received an inactivated influenza vaccine. This CDR3 reads CASSGRQNTEAFF. CDR3 coding DNA: TGTGCCAGCAGTGGCAGGCAGAACACTGAAGCTTTCTTT.